A selection of T cell receptor beta chains follows, all from one sample in a study of shared clonotypes between healthy human individuals. Method: immunoSEQ multiplex PCR; TCRdb's copy keeps in-frame clones and lacks some. Of about 2.2 million clones in the sample, over 85% were seen once. Sequencing was carried out using naive CD8+ T cells from PBMCs. The origin of the receptors is a man aged 18-30 years in good health. Some clones in this sample may be carry-over from other donors' samples. CDR3s include the opening cysteine and the closing phenylalanine or tryptophan. The order of the fields is V gene, clone size, J gene, D gene, CDR3 protein, CDR3 DNA. A D gene is named only where the DNA matches it firmly. Some rows have no size entry. The others give once, few or many, or a class for an expanded clone.

TRBV5-8	once	TRBJ2-7	-	CASSPGTYEPRLQYF	TGTGCCAGCAGCCCGGGGACGTACGAACCTAGACTGCAGTACTTC
TRBV5-1	-	TRBJ2-1	-	CASSLAGRVGSSYNEQFF	TGCGCCAGCAGCTTGGCAGGCCGGGTCGGGAGCTCCTACAATGAGCAGTTCTTC
TRBV2	-	TRBJ2-1	TRBD2	CASAKGEGSEQFF	TGTGCCAGCGCCAAAGGGGAGGGGAGTGAGCAGTTCTTC
TRBV9	-	TRBJ2-2	-	CASSVWDSTGELFF	TGTGCCAGCAGCGTTTGGGACTCCACCGGGGAGCTGTTTTTT
TRBV29-1	-	TRBJ2-7	TRBD1	CSTRGPGPYEQYF	TGCAGCACTAGGGGGCCGGGTCCCTACGAGCAGTACTTC
TRBV7-9	-	TRBJ1-5	TRBD1	CASKQDRGLEGGQPQHF	TGTGCCAGCAAACAAGACAGGGGGCTGGAGGGTGGACAGCCCCAGCATTTT
TRBV2	-	TRBJ2-3	TRBD1	CASSDLQGGTDTQYF	TGTGCCAGCAGTGATCTCCAGGGGGGCACAGATACGCAGTATTTT
TRBV4-3	-	TRBJ2-3	TRBD2	CASSQDGLASDTQYF	TGCGCCAGCAGCCAAGACGGACTAGCATCAGATACGCAGTATTTT
TRBV7-9	-	TRBJ2-1	TRBD2	CASSRRTSGSYYNEQFF	TGTGCCAGCAGCCGACGGACTAGCGGGAGTTACTACAATGAGCAGTTCTTC
TRBV10-3	-	TRBJ1-2	TRBD1	CAISELLWQGGYGYTF	TGTGCCATCAGTGAGCTGTTGTGGCAGGGGGGCTATGGCTACACCTTC
TRBV7-9	-	TRBJ2-2	-	CASSPGTLTGELFF	TGTGCCAGCAGCCCCGGGACTCTCACCGGGGAGCTGTTTTTT
TRBV28	-	TRBJ2-1	TRBD2	CASSFSARTSGTPPFEQFF	TGTGCCAGCAGTTTCTCTGCCCGGACTAGCGGGACCCCCCCATTCGAGCAGTTCTTC
TRBV2	-	TRBJ2-7	TRBD2	CASSTSGRAITYEQYF	TGTGCCAGCAGTACTAGCGGGAGGGCCATTACCTACGAGCAGTACTTC
TRBV29-1	-	TRBJ2-5	-	CSVKYRARSQETQYF	TGCAGCGTTAAGTACAGAGCAAGGTCACAAGAGACCCAGTACTTC
TRBV2	once	TRBJ2-1	TRBD2	CASTIPGTISGNEQFF	TGTGCCAGCACCATCCCCGGGACTATCTCTGGCAATGAGCAGTTCTTC
TRBV5-1	-	TRBJ2-1	TRBD2	CASWFAGTSGYNEQFF	TGCGCCAGCTGGTTCGCCGGGACTAGCGGCTACAATGAGCAGTTCTTC